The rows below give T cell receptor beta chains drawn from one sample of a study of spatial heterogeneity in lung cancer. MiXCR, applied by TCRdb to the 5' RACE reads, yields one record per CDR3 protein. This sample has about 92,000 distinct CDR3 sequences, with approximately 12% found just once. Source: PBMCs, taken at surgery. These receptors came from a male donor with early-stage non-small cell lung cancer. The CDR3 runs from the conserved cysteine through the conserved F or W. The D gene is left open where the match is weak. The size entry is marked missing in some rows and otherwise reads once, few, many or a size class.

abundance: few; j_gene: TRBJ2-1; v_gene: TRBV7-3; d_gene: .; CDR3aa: CASSPEAVSYNEQFF; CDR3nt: TGTGCCAGCAGCCCCGAGGCAGTGTCCTACAATGAGCAGTTCTTC
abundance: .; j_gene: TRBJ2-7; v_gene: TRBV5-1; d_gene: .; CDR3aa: CASSPDGTAYEQYF; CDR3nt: TGCGCCAGCAGCCCCGACGGGACGGCCTACGAGCAGTACTTC
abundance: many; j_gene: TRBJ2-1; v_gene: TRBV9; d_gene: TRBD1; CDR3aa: CASSVGQGRYNEQFF; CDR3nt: TGTGCCAGCAGCGTAGGACAGGGGCGTTACAATGAGCAGTTCTTC
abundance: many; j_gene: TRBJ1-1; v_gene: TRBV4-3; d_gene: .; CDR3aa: CASSRNGDTEAFF; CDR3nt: TGCGCCAGCAGCCGGAACGGGGACACTGAAGCTTTCTTT
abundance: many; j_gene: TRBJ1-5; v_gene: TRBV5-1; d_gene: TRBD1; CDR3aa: CASSLVAGGQPQHF; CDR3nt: TGCGCCAGCAGCTTGGTGGCAGGGGGGCAGCCCCAGCATTTT
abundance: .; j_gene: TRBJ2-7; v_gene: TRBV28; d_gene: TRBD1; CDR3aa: CASSGTGPSREQYF; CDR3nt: TGTGCCAGCAGTGGGACAGGGCCCTCCCGCGAGCAGTACTTC
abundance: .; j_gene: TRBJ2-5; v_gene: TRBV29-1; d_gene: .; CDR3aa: CSVEGAGGVYETQYF; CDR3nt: TGCAGCGTTGAGGGAGCAGGGGGGGTATATGAGACCCAGTACTTC
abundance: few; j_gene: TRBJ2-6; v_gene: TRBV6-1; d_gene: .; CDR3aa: CASSEFNSGANVLTF; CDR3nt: TGTGCCAGCAGTGAATTCAATTCTGGGGCCAACGTCCTGACTTTC
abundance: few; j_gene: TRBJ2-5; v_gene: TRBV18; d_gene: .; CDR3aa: CASALASQETQYF; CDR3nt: TGTGCCAGCGCTCTGGCTAGCCAAGAGACCCAGTACTTC
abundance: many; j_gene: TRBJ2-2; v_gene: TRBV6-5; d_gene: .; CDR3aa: CASSQKNRGLNTGELFF; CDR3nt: TGTGCCAGCAGTCAGAAAAACAGGGGACTGAACACCGGGGAGCTGTTTTTT
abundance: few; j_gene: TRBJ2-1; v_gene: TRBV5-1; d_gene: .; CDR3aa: CASSHGLDHYNEQFF; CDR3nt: TGCGCCAGCAGCCACGGACTCGACCATTACAATGAGCAGTTCTTC
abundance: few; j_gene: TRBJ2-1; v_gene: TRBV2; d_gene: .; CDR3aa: CAAGGGRLREQFF; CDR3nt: TGTGCCGCGGGCGGAGGGAGGCTACGGGAGCAGTTCTTC
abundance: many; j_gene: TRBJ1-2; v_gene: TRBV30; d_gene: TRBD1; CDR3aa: CAWHRGWGYGYTF; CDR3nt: TGTGCCTGGCACAGGGGATGGGGCTATGGCTACACCTTC
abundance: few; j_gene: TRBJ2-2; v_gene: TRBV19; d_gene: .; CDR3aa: CASSPAFWLVNTGELFF; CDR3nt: TGTGCCAGTAGTCCTGCGTTTTGGCTAGTTAACACCGGGGAGCTGTTTTTT
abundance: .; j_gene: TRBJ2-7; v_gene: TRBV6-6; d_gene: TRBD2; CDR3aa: CASSIAGRHEQYF; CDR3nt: TGTGCCAGCAGCATAGCGGGACGGCACGAGCAGTACTTC
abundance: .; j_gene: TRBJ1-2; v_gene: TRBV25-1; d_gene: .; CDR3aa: CASSESGTSHGYTF; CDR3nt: TGTGCCAGCAGTGAGTCCGGGACGTCGCATGGCTACACCTTC
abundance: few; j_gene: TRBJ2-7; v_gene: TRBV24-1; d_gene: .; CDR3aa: CATSDSGRSSYEQYF; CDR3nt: TGTGCCACCAGTGACTCCGGACGGAGCTCCTACGAGCAGTACTTC
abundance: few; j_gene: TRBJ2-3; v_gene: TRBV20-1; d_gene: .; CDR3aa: CSASRADHTDTQYF; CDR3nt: TGCAGTGCTAGCCGCGCGGACCACACAGATACGCAGTATTTT
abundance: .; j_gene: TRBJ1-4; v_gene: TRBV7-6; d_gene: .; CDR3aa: CASSPRTSTNEKLFF; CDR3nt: TGTGCCAGCAGCCCCCGAACCTCAACTAATGAAAAACTGTTTTTT
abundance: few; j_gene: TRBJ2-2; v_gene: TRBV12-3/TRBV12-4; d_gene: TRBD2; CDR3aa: CASSLREAGELFF; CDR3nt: TGTGCCAGCAGTTTGCGGGAGGCGGGGGAGCTGTTTTTT
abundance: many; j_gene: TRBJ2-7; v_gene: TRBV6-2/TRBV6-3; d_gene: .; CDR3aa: CASSFELKRVGSYEQYF; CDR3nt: TGTGCCAGCAGTTTCGAATTAAAGCGTGTCGGATCCTACGAGCAGTACTTC
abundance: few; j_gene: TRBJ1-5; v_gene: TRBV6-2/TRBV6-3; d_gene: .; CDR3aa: CASGPQPQHF; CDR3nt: TGTGCCAGCGGTCCTCAGCCCCAGCATTTT
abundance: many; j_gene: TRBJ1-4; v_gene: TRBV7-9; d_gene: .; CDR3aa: CASSPDSGYEKLFF; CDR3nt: TGTGCCAGCAGTCCGGACAGCGGATATGAAAAACTGTTTTTT
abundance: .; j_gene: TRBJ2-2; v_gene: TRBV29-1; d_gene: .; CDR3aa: CSVGAHTGELFF; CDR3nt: TGCAGCGTTGGGGCCCACACCGGGGAGCTGTTTTTT
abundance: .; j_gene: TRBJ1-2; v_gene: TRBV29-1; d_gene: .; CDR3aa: CSVDNEGNYGYTF; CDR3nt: TGCAGCGTTGACAATGAGGGGAACTATGGCTACACCTTC
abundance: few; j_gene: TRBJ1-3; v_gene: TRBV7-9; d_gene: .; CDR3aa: CASSLQLGNTIYF; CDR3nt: TGTGCCAGCAGCCTACAGCTGGGAAACACCATATATTTT
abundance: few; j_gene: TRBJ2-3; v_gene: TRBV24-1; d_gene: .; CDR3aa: CATSDRTLSTDTQYF; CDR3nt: TGTGCCACCAGTGATAGGACCCTTAGCACAGATACGCAGTATTTT
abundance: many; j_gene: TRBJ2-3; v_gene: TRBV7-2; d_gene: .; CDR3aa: CASSLATSTDTQYF; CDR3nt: TGTGCCAGCAGCTTAGCTACTAGCACAGATACGCAGTATTTT
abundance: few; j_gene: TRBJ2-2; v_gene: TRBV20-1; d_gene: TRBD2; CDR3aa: CSARALAGGIGGELFF; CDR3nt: TGCAGTGCTAGAGCTCTAGCGGGAGGGATCGGCGGGGAGCTGTTTTTT
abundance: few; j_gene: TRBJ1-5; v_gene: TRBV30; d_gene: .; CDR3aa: CAWATVDSNQPQHF; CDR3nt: TGTGCCTGGGCCACAGTGGATAGCAATCAGCCCCAGCATTTT
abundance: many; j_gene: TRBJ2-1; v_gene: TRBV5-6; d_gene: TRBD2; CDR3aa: CASSLRSGRAVNEQFF; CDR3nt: TGTGCCAGCAGCCTGAGGAGCGGGAGGGCCGTCAATGAGCAGTTCTTC
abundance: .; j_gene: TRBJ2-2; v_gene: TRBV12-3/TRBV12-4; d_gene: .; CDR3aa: CASRPGVSGELFF; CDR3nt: TGTGCCAGCAGGCCAGGGGTTTCCGGGGAGCTGTTTTTT
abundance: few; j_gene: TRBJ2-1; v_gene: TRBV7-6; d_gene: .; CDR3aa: CASSLEWGNEQFF; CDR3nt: TGTGCCAGCAGCTTAGAATGGGGCAATGAGCAGTTCTTC
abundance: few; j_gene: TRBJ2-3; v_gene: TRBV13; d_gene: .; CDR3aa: CASSSTGAVADTQYF; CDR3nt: TGTGCCAGCAGCTCCACGGGAGCTGTCGCAGATACGCAGTATTTT
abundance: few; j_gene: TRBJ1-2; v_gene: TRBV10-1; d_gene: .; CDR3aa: CASSETANYGYTF; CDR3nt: TGCGCCAGCAGTGAGACAGCTAACTATGGCTACACCTTC
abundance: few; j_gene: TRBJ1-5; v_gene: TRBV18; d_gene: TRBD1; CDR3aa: CASSPDRDWSNQPQHF; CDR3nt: TGTGCCAGCTCACCCGACAGGGATTGGAGCAATCAGCCCCAGCATTTT
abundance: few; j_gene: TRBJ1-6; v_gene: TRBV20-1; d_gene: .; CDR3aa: CSADQGEGSPLHF; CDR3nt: TGCAGTGCCGATCAGGGAGAGGGGTCACCCCTCCACTTT
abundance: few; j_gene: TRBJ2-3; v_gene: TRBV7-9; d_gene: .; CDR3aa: CASSLAGANTDTQYF; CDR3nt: TGTGCCAGCAGCTTAGCGGGAGCTAACACAGATACGCAGTATTTT
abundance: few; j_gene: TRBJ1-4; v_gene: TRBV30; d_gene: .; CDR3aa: CAWSAVDKIMGKLFF; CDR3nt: TGTGCCTGGAGTGCAGTCGACAAGATAATGGGAAAACTGTTTTTT
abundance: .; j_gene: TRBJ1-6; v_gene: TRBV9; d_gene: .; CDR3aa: CASSVVPGASNSPLHF; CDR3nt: TGTGCCAGCAGCGTAGTTCCGGGGGCATCGAATTCACCCCTCCACTTT
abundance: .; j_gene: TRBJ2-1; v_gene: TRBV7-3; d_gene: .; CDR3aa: CASSSRTGRSYNEQFF; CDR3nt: TGTGCCAGCAGCTCAAGGACGGGTCGCTCCTACAATGAGCAGTTCTTC
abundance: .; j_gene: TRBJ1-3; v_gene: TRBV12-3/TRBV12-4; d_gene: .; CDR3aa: CASSSPGSGNTIYF; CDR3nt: TGTGCCAGCAGTTCGCCCGGCTCTGGAAACACCATATATTTT
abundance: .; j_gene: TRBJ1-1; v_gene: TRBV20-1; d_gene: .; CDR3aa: CSASTGTPNTEAFF; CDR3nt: TGCAGTGCTAGTACCGGGACTCCGAACACTGAAGCTTTCTTT
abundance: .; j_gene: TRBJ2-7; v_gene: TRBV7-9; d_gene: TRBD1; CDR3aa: CASSPGTDRNKYF; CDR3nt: TGTGCCAGCAGCCCCGGGACAGATCGGAATAAGTACTTC
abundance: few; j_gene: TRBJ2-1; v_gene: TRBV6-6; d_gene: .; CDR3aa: CASSLNVGGALYNEQFF; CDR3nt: TGTGCCAGCAGCCTAAATGTGGGAGGAGCTCTTTACAATGAGCAGTTCTTC
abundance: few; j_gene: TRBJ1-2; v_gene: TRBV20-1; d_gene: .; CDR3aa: CSANPRGGQGYTF; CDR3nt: TGCAGTGCCAACCCCCGGGGAGGGCAGGGCTACACCTTC
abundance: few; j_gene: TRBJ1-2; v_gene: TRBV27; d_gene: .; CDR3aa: CASRPSGAPYGYTF; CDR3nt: TGTGCCAGCCGACCCTCAGGGGCCCCTTATGGCTACACCTTC
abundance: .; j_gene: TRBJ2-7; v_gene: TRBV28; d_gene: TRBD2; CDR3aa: CASSQTGTSGGRDEQYF; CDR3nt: TGTGCCAGCAGTCAAACCGGGACTAGCGGAGGCCGTGACGAGCAGTACTTC
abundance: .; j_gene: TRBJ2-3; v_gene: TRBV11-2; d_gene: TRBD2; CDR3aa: CASMRRGGETDTQYF; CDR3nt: TGTGCCAGTATGAGACGTGGGGGGGAAACAGATACGCAGTATTTT
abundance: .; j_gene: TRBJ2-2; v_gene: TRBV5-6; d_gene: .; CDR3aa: CASSLDGGWAGELFF; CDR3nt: TGTGCCAGCAGCCTCGACGGAGGGTGGGCCGGGGAGCTGTTTTTT
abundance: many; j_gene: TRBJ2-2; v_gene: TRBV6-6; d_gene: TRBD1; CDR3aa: CASSSGTDTSGELFF; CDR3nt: TGTGCCAGCAGCTCCGGGACAGATACCTCCGGGGAGCTGTTTTTT
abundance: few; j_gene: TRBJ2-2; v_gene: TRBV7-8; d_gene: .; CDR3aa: CASTSTGELFF; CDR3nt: TGTGCCAGCACGTCGACCGGGGAGCTGTTTTTT
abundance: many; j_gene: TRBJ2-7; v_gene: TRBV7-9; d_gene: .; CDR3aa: CASSSSSYEQYF; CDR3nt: TGTGCCAGCAGTTCGAGCTCCTACGAGCAGTACTTC
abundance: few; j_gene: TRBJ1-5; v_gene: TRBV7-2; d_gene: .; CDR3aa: CASSFTGIRPQHF; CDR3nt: TGTGCCAGCAGCTTCACAGGGATTCGGCCCCAGCATTTT
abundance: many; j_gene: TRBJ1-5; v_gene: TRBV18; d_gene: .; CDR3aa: CASSTGGAKPQHF; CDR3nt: TGTGCCAGCTCTACCGGGGGGGCCAAGCCCCAGCATTTT
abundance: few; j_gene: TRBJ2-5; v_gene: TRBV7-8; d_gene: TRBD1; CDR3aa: CASSLSTGAETQYF; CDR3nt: TGTGCCAGCAGCTTATCGACAGGGGCAGAGACCCAGTACTTC
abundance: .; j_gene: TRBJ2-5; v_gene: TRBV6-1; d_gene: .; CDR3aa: CASSELVGGGETQYF; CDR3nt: TGTGCCAGCAGTGAGCTGGTAGGGGGGGGAGAGACCCAGTACTTC
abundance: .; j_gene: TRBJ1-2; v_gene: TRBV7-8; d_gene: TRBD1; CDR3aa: CASSRGDRDRAAGYTF; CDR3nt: TGTGCCAGCAGCAGAGGAGATAGGGACAGGGCGGCTGGCTACACCTTC
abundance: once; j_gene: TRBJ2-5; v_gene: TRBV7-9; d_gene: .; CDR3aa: CASSLDVTGETQYF; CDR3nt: TGTGCCAGCAGCTTAGACGTTACAGGAGAGACCCAGTACTTC